The 31 T cell receptor beta chains given below trace back to one sample, sequenced in a study of blood T cell repertoires in COVID-19. Generated by immunoSEQ multiplex PCR, the TCRdb table keeps only in-frame clones and is missing some. The sample includes around 15,000 clones, roughly 87% of them seen just once. The sample taken for sequencing was peripheral blood. The receptor source for this set is a woman aged 70-85 years with active COVID-19.

The J gene is TRBJ2-7, the V gene TRBV18, with D perhaps matching TRBD1 (5 bases). From germline, CDR1 is KGHSH and CDR2 LQKENI. The CDR3 runs to 14 residues. Trimming took 0 bases from V and 5 from J, leaving 11 bases between them. The DNA of the CDR3 is TGTGCCAGCTCACCACCGGGCAGGGCCCACGAGCAGTACTTC. Its translation is CASSPPGRAHEQYF.

This chain connects TRBV10-3 to TRBJ2-3, with 9 bases matching TRBD1. There are 16 residues in the CDR3. The V gene's germline CDR1 is ENHRY and CDR2 SYGVKD. Trimming at V came to 6 bases and at J to 0 bases, leaving 7 bases not matched to a gene. CDR3 sequence (DNA): TGTGCCATCAGGGGGGGACAGGGCGTAAGCACAGATACGCAGTATTTT. Its translation: CAIRGGQGVSTDTQYF.

This chain joins TRBV29-1 and TRBJ2-3, with TRBD1 identical over 12 bases. The CDR3 is 14 amino acids. The junction had 6 bases not matched to a gene; V was cut back by 6 bases and J by 5 bases. Germline loops: CDR1 SQVTM, CDR2 ANQGSEA. CDR3 bases: TGCAGCGTCCGGGACAGGGGGCTTAAAGATACGCAGTATTTT. Amino acid sequence: CSVRDRGLKDTQYF.

This rearrangement joins TRBV7-9 to TRBJ2-6; the D gene is possibly TRBD2 (6 bases). CDR1 is SEHNR and CDR2 is FQNEAQ in the germline V gene (reference sequence). Deletions cut 1 base from V and 0 bases from J, with 13 bases between. The CDR3 runs 18 residues. The CDR3 bases are TGTGCCAGCAGCTTAGGGGCTAGCGACAGCTCTGGGGCCAACGTCCTGACTTTC. This codes for CASSLGASDSSGANVLTF. Full variable domain (outside the CDR3, taken from reference TRBV7-9 and TRBJ2-6): DTGVSQNPRHKITKRGQNVTFRCDPISEHNRLYWYRQTLGQGPEFLTYFQNEAQLEKSRLLSDRFSAERPKGSFSTLEIQRTEQGDSAMYLCASSLGASDSSGANVLTFGAGSRLTVL.

V and J are TRBV6-1 and TRBJ2-1; 7 bases fit TRBD1. V dropped 3 bases and J dropped 9; count of bases not matched to a gene: 14. There are 16 residues in the CDR3. Germline V gene sequence: CDR1 MNHNS, CDR2 SASEGT. CDR3 coding DNA: TGTGCCAGCAGTGATAGGGGGCTGGGACAAGGCCCTGAGCAGTTCTTC. It codes for CASSDRGLGQGPEQFF.

This clone appeared a few times. The rearrangement links TRBV7-2 to TRBJ1-4; D is perhaps TRBD1 (6 bases). The CDR3 has 15 residues. V was trimmed by 0 bases and J by 7 bases, leaving 12 bases between them. CDR1 and CDR2 from the germline V gene are SGHTA and FQGNSA. CDR3: CASSLAGGLGEKLFF. As DNA, the CDR3 is TGTGCCAGCAGCTTAGCGGGGGGGCTGGGTGAAAAACTGTTTTTT.

The chain recombines TRBV7-8 with TRBJ1-6, with D possibly being TRBD1 (6 bases). This CDR3 comprises 15 residues. The V end lost 5 bases, the J end lost 5 bases, and 13 bases lay between the germline ends. The germline V gene has CDR1 SGHVS and CDR2 FQNEAQ. CDR3 DNA sequence: TGTGCCAGCAGCCCGGCAGGGGTAAATAATTCACCCCTCCACTTT. Residues: CASSPAGVNNSPLHF.

V and J are TRBV29-1 and TRBJ2-4, with 10 bases identical to TRBD1. V dropped 7 bases and J dropped 9; count of bases not matched to a gene: 9. Germline CDR1 reads SQVTM; CDR2 reads ANQGSEA. The CDR3 is made up of 13 amino acids. The CDR3 loop is CSALTGGIGIQYF. In DNA, the CDR3 is TGCAGCGCTCTGACAGGGGGCATCGGCATTCAGTACTTC.

The V and J genes are TRBV19 and TRBJ2-1; possible D gene TRBD1, 5 bases. CDR3 size: 16 residues. In germline, CDR1 is LNHDA, CDR2 SQIVND (reference sequence). With 3 bases removed from V and 0 bases from J, the gap between germline ends came to 12 bases. In DNA, the CDR3 is TGTGCCAGTAGTATCCTGGCAGGGAACTCCTACAATGAGCAGTTCTTC. This sequence encodes CASSILAGNSYNEQFF.

J is TRBJ2-1 and V is TRBV7-9; 11 bases match TRBD1. Looked up from germline, CDR1 is SEHNR and CDR2 is FQNEAQ (reference sequence). The V gene end was trimmed by 6 bases and the J gene end by 6 bases; junction bases not matched to a gene: 10. This CDR3 spans 16 amino acids. CDR3 region: CASRATGTGGSNEQFF. The CDR3 DNA is TGTGCCAGCAGGGCTACCGGGACAGGGGGATCCAATGAGCAGTTCTTC.

This clone was observed a handful of times. The chain recombines TRBV7-3 with TRBJ2-3; TRBD2 matches at 8 bases. The CDR3 totals 16 residues. V dropped 2 bases and J dropped 2; count of bases not matched to a gene: 6. Per the germline V gene, CDR1 is SGHTA and CDR2 is FQGTGA. CDR3 nucleotides: TGTGCCAGCAGCTTAGTGGGCGGGAGGCCCACAGATACGCAGTATTTT. It encodes CASSLVGGRPTDTQYF.

This clone was recorded once. The chain links TRBV5-8 to TRBJ1-2; D is perhaps TRBD1 (6 bases). Germline CDR1 and CDR2: SGHTS and YDEGEE. V was trimmed by 5 bases and J by 4 bases, leaving 21 bases between them. This CDR3 region has 16 residues. CDR3 protein: CASRIWGQDAPYGYTF. Here the CDR3 DNA reads TGTGCCAGCAGAATCTGGGGGCAGGACGCGCCCTATGGCTACACCTTC.

The J gene is TRBJ1-1, the V gene TRBV3-1 (or the pseudogene TRBV3-2); D not certain. V shed 2 bases and J shed 5 bases, with 3 bases lying between them. This CDR3 spans 11 amino acids. The germline V gene encodes CDR1 LGHDT and CDR2 YNNKEL (reference sequence). CDR3 DNA sequence: TGTGCCAGCAGCCAATCTACTGAAGCTTTCTTT. It is translated as CASSQSTEAFF.

CDR3 sequence (DNA): TGTGCCAGCAGCTTATATCCCATGGCGGGAGGTAGCTCCTACGAGCAGTACTTC. It yields the protein CASSLYPMAGGSSYEQYF. The chain couples TRBV7-6 to TRBJ2-7; 8 bases map to TRBD2. V trimming: 2 bases; J trimming: 0 bases; junction bases outside the gene matches: 12. The CDR3 runs to 18 residues. Germline assignment: CDR1 SGHVS and CDR2 FNYEAQ.

This clone was found a few times. The chain couples TRBV6-1 to TRBJ2-7; 13 bases line up with TRBD2. The V segment lost 3 bases and the J segment 4 bases; nucleotides outside the gene matches: 6. The germline gives CDR1 MNHNS, CDR2 SASEGT. This CDR3 spans 16 amino acids. The DNA of the CDR3 is TGTGCCAGCAGTGACTGGACTAGCGGGAGAAGGTACGAGCAGTACTTC. Translated: CASSDWTSGRRYEQYF.

The J gene is TRBJ2-7, the V gene TRBV27; possibly TRBD1 for D (5 bases). From germline, CDR1 is MNHEY and CDR2 SMNVEV (reference sequence). V dropped 0 bases and J dropped 4 bases, with 7 bases sitting between them. This CDR3 has 13 residues. The CDR3 DNA reads as TGTGCCAGCAGTTTATCAAGGGGATACGAGCAGTACTTC. Translating it yields CASSLSRGYEQYF.

The V call is TRBV27, the J call TRBJ2-3, with 8 bases fitting TRBD2. The CDR3 sequence is 15 residues long. Germline values: CDR1 MNHEY, CDR2 SMNVEV (reference sequence). Trimming cost V 5 bases and J 2 bases; bases outside gene matches: 6. The CDR3 DNA reads TGTGCCAGCAGTCCAGAACTAGCGGACACAGATACGCAGTATTTT. This codes for CASSPELADTDTQYF.

V usage is TRBV5-1 and J usage is TRBJ2-7, with a possible D match to TRBD1 (6 bases). Germline V gene data show CDR1 as SGHRS and CDR2 as YFSETQ. The CDR3 sequence is 14 residues long. V dropped 4 bases and J dropped 4 bases, with 15 bases sitting between them. Written as DNA, the CDR3 is TGCGCCAGCAGCGTAGGGGGAACGGAATACGAGCAGTACTTC. It encodes CASSVGGTEYEQYF.

The chain links TRBV29-1 to TRBJ2-7, with 7 bases identical to TRBD1. The CDR3 extends over 12 amino acids. The J segment lost 2 bases and the V segment lost 7 bases, leaving 5 bases of the junction unmatched. The germline V gene encodes CDR1 SQVTM and CDR2 ANQGSEA. The CDR3 nucleotides are TGCAGCGCCCGACAGGGCACCTACGAGCAGTACTTC. This gives the protein CSARQGTYEQYF.

V and J are TRBV19 and TRBJ2-5, with 7 bases matching TRBD1. After removal of 5 bases from V and 2 bases from J, the junction contained 5 bases not matched to a gene. CDR1 is LNHDA, CDR2 SQIVND, per germline (reference sequence). This CDR3 spans 14 amino acids. CDR3 sequence (DNA): TGTGCCAGTAGTTTGGGCAGGGGGCAAGAGACCCAGTACTTC. It translates to CASSLGRGQETQYF.

The chain employs TRBV9 and TRBJ2-7; the D gene is possibly TRBD1 (6 bases). The CDR3 has 15 residues. Trimming removed 0 bases from V and 0 bases from J, with 10 bases in between. In germline, CDR1 is SGDLS, CDR2 YYNGEE. CDR3 region: CASSVDGTNSYEQYF. The CDR3 nucleotides read TGTGCCAGCAGCGTAGATGGGACAAACTCCTACGAGCAGTACTTC.

V and J are TRBV6-5 and TRBJ2-1; 8 bases map to TRBD1. Germline V gene data show CDR1 as MNHEY and CDR2 as SVGAGI. This CDR3 spans 14 amino acids. The ends lost 6 bases at V and 8 bases at J; junction bases unmatched: 9. CDR3 protein: CASRPAGQAHEQFF. The CDR3, as DNA: TGTGCCAGCAGGCCCGCGGGACAGGCCCATGAGCAGTTCTTC.

V is TRBV6-5 and J is TRBJ2-3; D is uncertain. The CDR3 is made up of 11 amino acids. Looked up from germline, CDR1 is MNHEY and CDR2 is SVGAGI. The V and J ends lost 7 bases and 5 bases respectively, with 7 bases between them. The CDR3 sequence is CASIRQDTQYF. The CDR3 DNA reads as TGTGCCAGCATTAGACAAGATACGCAGTATTTT.

The chain carries TRBV7-9 and TRBJ2-1; D is perhaps TRBD2 (5 bases). Germline lookup yields CDR1 SEHNR and CDR2 FQNEAQ (reference sequence). This CDR3 has 15 residues. Between the trimmed V and J ends, which lost 1 base and 5 bases, there was a span of 12 bases. As DNA, the CDR3 is TGTGCCAGCAGCTTAGTGGTTAGCGCGGACAATGAGCAGTTCTTC. Its protein product is CASSLVVSADNEQFF.

V usage is TRBV7-9 and J usage is TRBJ2-3, with D tentatively TRBD2 (7 bases). Germline-derived CDR1 and CDR2 are SEHNR and FQNEAQ (reference sequence). V shed 5 bases and J shed 2 bases, with 14 bases lying between them. The CDR3 contains 15 residues. The CDR3 DNA sequence: TGTGCCAGCAGCGAAGGGAGGGGGGACACAGATACGCAGTATTTT. As protein: CASSEGRGDTDTQYF.

The V and J genes are TRBV11-2 and TRBJ2-7, with D uncertain. Germline-derived CDR1 and CDR2 are SGHAT and FQNNGV. The V end was cut by 4 bases, the J end by 1 base, with 11 bases between. The CDR3 covers 14 residues. The CDR3 region is CASSYKTASYEQYF. CDR3 in DNA: TGTGCCAGCAGCTATAAGACTGCATCCTACGAGCAGTACTTC.

This CDR3 reads CASSLGPGAVGQYF. CDR3 coding DNA: TGTGCCAGCAGCTTAGGGCCAGGGGCCGTCGGGCAGTACTTC. V is TRBV7-2 and J is TRBJ2-7; tentatively, D is TRBD1 (6 bases). CDR3 length: 14 amino acids. Germline V gives CDR1 SGHTA, CDR2 FQGNSA. Trimming removed 1 base at V and 9 bases at J, with 16 bases between. Using reference TRBV7-2 and TRBJ2-7 for the parts outside the CDR3, the full variable domain is GAGVSQSPSNKVTEKGKDVELRCDPISGHTALYWYRQSLGQGLEFLIYFQGNSAPDKSGLPSDRFSAERTGGSVSTLTIQRTQQEDSAVYLCASSLGPGAVGQYFGPGTRLTVT.

V usage is TRBV15 and J usage is TRBJ2-5; 14 nucleotides line up with TRBD2. CDR3 length equals 16 residues. The germline CDR1 and CDR2 sequences are LNHNV and YYDKDF (reference sequence). The V gene end was trimmed by 0 bases and the J gene end by 10 bases; junction bases not matched to a gene: 7. For the CDR3, the DNA is TGTGCCACCAGCAGAGATCCGGGACTAGCGGGGGAGGGCCAGTACTTC. Protein sequence: CATSRDPGLAGEGQYF. Looking up the rest from reference TRBV15 and TRBJ2-5 gives the full variable domain: DAMVIQNPRYQVTQFGKPVTLSCSQTLNHNVMYWYQQKSSQAPKLLFHYYDKDFNNEADTPDNFQSRRPNTSFCFLDIRSPGLGDTAMYLCATSRDPGLAGEGQYFGPGTRLLVL.

The chain links TRBV15 to TRBJ2-3; the match to TRBD1 covers 9 bases. The V segment lost 4 bases and the J segment 0 bases; nucleotides outside the gene matches: 5. This CDR3 region has 16 residues. The V gene's germline CDR1 is LNHNV and CDR2 YYDKDF (reference sequence). CDR3 sequence: CATSTRQGDSTDTQYF. DNA of the CDR3: TGTGCCACCAGCACCAGACAGGGGGATAGCACAGATACGCAGTATTTT.

The CDR3 sequence is CASSLAVGHSFNSPLHF. As DNA, the CDR3 is TGTGCCAGCAGCTTGGCAGTCGGACACAGTTTTAATTCACCCCTCCACTTT. This sequence joins TRBV5-6 and TRBJ1-6; D is possibly TRBD1 (5 bases). The CDR3 loop spans 17 amino acids. Looked up from germline, CDR1 is SGHDT and CDR2 is YYEEEE. V gave up 0 bases and J gave up 6 bases, with 16 bases separating them. Filled out from reference TRBV5-6 and TRBJ1-6, the complete variable domain reads DAGVTQSPTHLIKTRGQQVTLRCSPKSGHDTVSWYQQALGQGPQFIFQYYEEEERQRGNFPDRFSGHQFPNYSSELNVNALLLGDSALYLCASSLAVGHSFNSPLHFGNGTRLTVT.

V usage is TRBV5-1 and J usage is TRBJ2-7, with D possibly being TRBD1 (7 bases). CDR3 size: 14 residues. Germline V gives CDR1 SGHRS, CDR2 YFSETQ. Deletions cut 1 base from V and 4 bases from J, with 12 bases between. The CDR3 is CASSLTGEVYEQYF. Here the CDR3 DNA reads TGCGCCAGCAGCTTGACAGGGGAGGTTTACGAGCAGTACTTC.